One and the same sample provided the 28 T cell receptor beta chains below, sequenced in a study of beta chain features in type 1 diabetes. Overall study results and limits: Moderate but significant shortening of TCRB CDR3s was recorded in all four CD4+ subsets from Type 1 diabetes patients.

For these TCRs, the target antigens are not known. What was sequenced were expressed TCRB transcripts, since all of the isolated RNA had been reverse transcribed. Clones were read by immunoSEQ multiplex PCR, and TCRdb kept only the in-frame ones, dropping some. The sample comprises approximately 260,000 clones, around 21% of which are singletons, and less than 0.035% rests with the top ten. The sample was naive CD4+ T cells from blood. The source is a woman between 40 and 55 years old with type 1 diabetes.

This chain uses TRBV5-1 with TRBJ2-1; 7 bases match TRBD1. V shed 0 bases and J 10 bases; nucleotides not matched to a gene: 7. The CDR3 has 14 amino acids. Germline CDR1 and CDR2: SGHRS and YFSETQ. The CDR3 nucleotides read TGCGCCAGCAGCTTGGGGGACAGTTATGGCGAGCAGTTCTTC. Residues: CASSLGDSYGEQFF. The variable domain in full, with the rest retrieved from reference TRBV5-1 and TRBJ2-1, is KAGVTQTPRYLIKTRGQQVTLSCSPISGHRSVSWYQQTPGQGLQFLFEYFSETQRNKGNFPGRFSGRQFSNSRSEMNVSTLELGDSALYLCASSLGDSYGEQFFGPGTRLTVL.

This clone was counted a few times. The chain employs TRBV29-1 and TRBJ1-4; TRBD1 matches 11 bases. Germline V gene data show CDR1 as SQVTM and CDR2 as ANQGSEA. Trimming removed 6 bases from V and 3 bases from J; junction bases left unmatched: 3. The CDR3 is 14 amino acids. CDR3 DNA: TGCAGCGTGGGACAGGGGGATGCTAATGAAAAACTGTTTTTT. Encoded protein: CSVGQGDANEKLFF.

This clone was counted only a few times. The J gene is TRBJ2-7, the V gene TRBV7-2; TRBD1 might be the D (6 bases). Trimming stripped 1 base from V and 6 bases from J, with 10 bases between. The CDR3 contains 13 residues. Germline V gives CDR1 SGHTA, CDR2 FQGNSA. The CDR3 loop reads CASSLGGGGEQYF. CDR3 DNA: TGTGCCAGCAGCTTAGGTGGGGGCGGCGAGCAGTACTTC.

The gene calls are TRBV6-5 and TRBJ2-1, with a weak D call TRBD2 (5 bases). Germline lookup yields CDR1 MNHEY and CDR2 SVGAGI. There are 11 residues in the CDR3. Deletions cut 6 bases from V and 10 bases from J, with 10 bases between. The CDR3 sequence is CASRAREEQFF. As DNA, the CDR3 is TGTGCCAGCAGGGCGAGGGAGGAGCAGTTCTTC.

The chain is built from TRBV2 and TRBJ2-1, with unresolved D. The germline CDR1 and CDR2 sequences are SNHLY and FYNNEI. V shed 5 bases and J shed 0 bases, with 11 bases lying between them. This CDR3 is 15 amino acids long. The CDR3 protein is CASSLLRSSYNEQFF. The CDR3 DNA reads TGTGCCAGCAGTTTACTGAGGAGCTCCTACAATGAGCAGTTCTTC.

The genes are TRBV5-1 and TRBJ2-6, with a possible D match to TRBD1 (5 bases). This CDR3 region has 15 residues. Germline V gene sequence: CDR1 SGHRS, CDR2 YFSETQ. V lost 0 bases and J 2 bases, leaving 6 bases between the germline ends. The CDR3 DNA follows: TGCGCCAGCAGCTTGGCAGGGCCTGGGGCCAACGTCCTGACTTTC. This gives the protein CASSLAGPGANVLTF.

This clone was counted a few times. This sequence joins TRBV9 and TRBJ2-2; 7 bases line up with TRBD2. Trimming took 3 bases from V and 7 from J; bases not matched to a gene: 12. Germline loops: CDR1 SGDLS, CDR2 YYNGEE. The CDR3 covers 16 residues. CDR3 sequence (DNA): TGTGCCAGCAGCGGGTACACGGGGGGTTTAAACGGGGAGCTGTTTTTT. Protein sequence: CASSGYTGGLNGELFF.

The chain recombines TRBV28 with TRBJ2-7, with TRBD1 matching over 7 bases. The CDR3 extends over 14 amino acids. The V gene's germline CDR1 is MDHEN and CDR2 SYDVKM. Losses at the gene ends were 6 bases for V and 5 bases for J; bases not matched to a gene: 10. CDR3: CASRENRGMDEQYF. Written as DNA, the CDR3 is TGTGCCAGCAGGGAGAACAGGGGTATGGACGAGCAGTACTTC.

The V call is TRBV9, the J call TRBJ1-1; 8 bases are shared with TRBD1. The CDR3 is 15 residues long. Germline trimming cut 4 bases from V and 5 bases from J; bases unmatched to any gene: 10. Germline loops: CDR1 SGDLS, CDR2 YYNGEE. The CDR3 bases are TGTGCCAGCAGCCCCCGGACAGGGCTCGGGACTGAAGCTTTCTTT. Translated, it gives CASSPRTGLGTEAFF.

This clone has more than one count but fewer than ten. This chain links TRBV2 with TRBJ1-3; D not certain. Trimming pared 4 bases from V and 2 bases from J, leaving 6 bases between. In germline, CDR1 is SNHLY, CDR2 FYNNEI. The CDR3 has 13 amino acids. DNA of the CDR3: TGTGCCAGCAGTGGTGGCCCTGGAAACACCATATATTTT. Translating gives CASSGGPGNTIYF.

This clone was seen only a few times. The V and J genes are TRBV19 and TRBJ1-1, with D perhaps TRBD1 (5 bases). The germline V gene has CDR1 LNHDA and CDR2 SQIVND (reference sequence). The V end was cut by 3 bases, the J end by 2 bases, with 7 bases between. CDR3 size: 13 residues. The CDR3 region has the DNA TGTGCCAGTAGTATGACAGCTAACACTGAAGCTTTCTTT. Translating it yields CASSMTANTEAFF.

The V gene is TRBV19, the J gene TRBJ2-1; the D gene is possibly TRBD1 (5 bases). Germline assignment: CDR1 LNHDA and CDR2 SQIVND (reference sequence). This CDR3 has 12 amino acids. Trimming took 5 bases from V and 12 from J, leaving 14 bases between them. The CDR3 here is CASSDSGYGQFF. For the CDR3, the DNA is TGTGCCAGTAGTGACTCAGGGTACGGGCAGTTCTTC.

This clone appeared a few times. The V gene is TRBV5-1, the J gene TRBJ1-5, with D unclear. Trimming stripped 0 bases from V and 5 bases from J, with 9 bases between. CDR3 length: 14 residues. The V gene's germline CDR1 is SGHRS and CDR2 YFSETQ. The CDR3: CASSLGSYDQPQHF. The DNA for the CDR3 is TGCGCCAGCAGCTTGGGTTCCTACGATCAGCCCCAGCATTTT. The complete variable domain, with remaining parts taken from reference TRBV5-1 and TRBJ1-5, reads KAGVTQTPRYLIKTRGQQVTLSCSPISGHRSVSWYQQTPGQGLQFLFEYFSETQRNKGNFPGRFSGRQFSNSRSEMNVSTLELGDSALYLCASSLGSYDQPQHFGDGTRLSIL.

This clone was seen a few times. The chain links TRBV5-1 to TRBJ1-5; D is ambiguous. There are 13 residues in the CDR3. Deletions cut 4 bases from V and 7 bases from J, with 12 bases between. The germline V gene has CDR1 SGHRS and CDR2 YFSETQ. Here the CDR3 reads CASSRISGQPQHF. CDR3 sequence (DNA): TGCGCCAGCAGCAGGATCTCCGGGCAGCCCCAGCATTTT.

The rearrangement joins TRBV11-2 to TRBJ2-5; 9 bases fit TRBD2. V was pared by 3 bases and J by 5 bases, with 7 bases of the junction left unmatched. The CDR3 sequence is 15 residues long. Germline CDR1 reads SGHAT; CDR2 reads FQNNGV. In DNA, the CDR3 is TGTGCCAGCAGCTTGGGCGGCGGGAGGGGTGAGACCCAGTACTTC. Translated, it gives CASSLGGGRGETQYF.

V gene TRBV30 combines with J gene TRBJ1-1; D is possibly TRBD1 (6 bases). V was pared by 3 bases and J by 5 bases, with 16 bases between. The germline CDR1 and CDR2 sequences are GTSNPN and SVGIG (reference sequence). The CDR3 is 14 residues long. The CDR3 DNA reads TGTGCCTGGAGGGATACAGGGACGCGGACTGAAGCTTTCTTT. Translated, it gives CAWRDTGTRTEAFF. The whole variable domain, filled in from reference TRBV30 and TRBJ1-1, reads SQTIHQWPATLVQPVGSPLSLECTVEGTSNPNLYWYRQAAGRGLQLLFYSVGIGQISSEVPQNLSASRPQDRQFILSSKKLLLSDSGFYLCAWRDTGTRTEAFFGQGTRLTVV.

The V and J genes are TRBV5-6 and TRBJ1-5; TRBD1 is a possible D gene (6 bases). V shed 4 bases and J shed 7 bases, with 15 bases lying between them. The CDR3 runs to 14 residues. CDR1 SGHDT and CDR2 YYEEEE come from the germline V gene. The CDR3 sequence is CASSAGTIRQPQHF. CDR3 DNA: TGTGCCAGCAGCGCCGGGACAATAAGGCAGCCCCAGCATTTT.

This chain uses TRBV7-9 with TRBJ2-7; TRBD2 agrees at 7 bases. The CDR3 sequence is 15 residues long. J gave up 4 bases and V 5 bases, and 11 bases lay outside the gene matches. Germline CDR1 is SEHNR and CDR2 is FQNEAQ (reference sequence). The CDR3 DNA reads as TGTGCCAGCAGCCTTTCCGGGGGGAAAGGGTACGAGCAGTACTTC. It specifies CASSLSGGKGYEQYF.

This clone has just a few counts. The genes are TRBV30 and TRBJ1-5; the D is unclear. V lost 2 bases and J 2 bases, leaving 13 bases between the germline ends. This CDR3 has 15 residues. Germline V gene data show CDR1 as GTSNPN and CDR2 as SVGIG (reference sequence). In nucleotides, the CDR3 is TGTGCCTGGAGTTCCCACGTCGGGGGCAATCAGCCCCAGCATTTT. Residues: CAWSSHVGGNQPQHF.

This clone appeared a few times. The rearrangement links TRBV4-1 to TRBJ2-3; 9 bases align to TRBD2. The CDR3 sequence is 17 residues long. Germline V gene data show CDR1 as MGHRA and CDR2 as YSYEKL. V trimming: 0 bases; J trimming: 4 bases; junction bases outside the gene matches: 8. The chain's CDR3 is CASSQDRVAGAPDTQYF. The CDR3 region has the DNA TGCGCCAGCAGCCAAGATCGGGTAGCGGGAGCTCCAGATACGCAGTATTTT.

This clone was seen more than once but under ten times. The chain is built from TRBV7-2 and TRBJ1-5, with 8 bases matching TRBD1. The germline V gene has CDR1 SGHTA and CDR2 FQGNSA. With 1 base clipped from V and 3 bases from J, the junction kept 2 bases outside the gene matches. The length of the CDR3 is 15 residues. The CDR3 DNA follows: TGTGCCAGCAGCTTAGGGGGACAGGACAATCAGCCCCAGCATTTT. Translating it yields CASSLGGQDNQPQHF.

V is TRBV18 and J is TRBJ2-1, with D possibly matching TRBD2 (6 bases). Trimming shortened V by 1 base and J by 7 bases, and 14 bases separated the two germline ends. The germline V gene encodes CDR1 KGHSH and CDR2 LQKENI. This CDR3 spans 15 amino acids. CDR3 sequence: CASSPQRDGGNEQFF. The CDR3 nucleotides are TGTGCCAGCTCACCACAACGGGACGGGGGAAATGAGCAGTTCTTC.

V and J are TRBV7-9 and TRBJ2-5; the D gene is possibly TRBD2 (5 bases). V was cut by 4 bases and J by 4 bases, with 16 bases left in between. The CDR3 length is 15 residues. Per germline, CDR1 SEHNR and CDR2 FQNEAQ (reference sequence). The CDR3 DNA reads as TGTGCCAGCAGCTCACCCCCTCAGGCGGGAGAGACCCAGTACTTC. It codes for CASSSPPQAGETQYF.

V is TRBV4-1 and J is TRBJ2-7, with D tentatively TRBD1 (5 bases). CDR1 and CDR2 (germline): MGHRA, YSYEKL. V dropped 2 bases and J dropped 2 bases, with 16 bases sitting between them. This CDR3 comprises 16 residues. The CDR3 protein is CASSQKGQGRTYEQYF. The CDR3 DNA sequence: TGCGCCAGCAGCCAAAAAGGGCAGGGCAGGACCTACGAGCAGTACTTC.

About this clone itself: Other DNA sequences of this sample code for an identical CDR3. The DNA for the CDR3 is TGCAGCGTTGGGGGACAGGGGGCATCAGATACGCAGTATTTT. Its translation is CSVGGQGASDTQYF. The chain has TRBV29-1 and TRBJ2-3; 12 bases fit TRBD1. Germline lookup yields CDR1 SQVTM and CDR2 ANQGSEA. The trim removed 4 bases at V and 4 bases at J, leaving 3 bases unmatched. This CDR3 contains 14 residues.

The J gene is TRBJ1-6, the V gene TRBV9, with D unresolved. The CDR3 is 15 amino acids. Per germline, CDR1 SGDLS and CDR2 YYNGEE. Deletions cut 0 bases from V and 10 bases from J, with 14 bases between. The CDR3 DNA reads as TGTGCCAGCAGCGTAGGTATGGAGGAAGCCTCACCCCTCCACTTT. It specifies CASSVGMEEASPLHF.

The CDR3 loop is CASSLELDSPLHF. As DNA, the CDR3 is TGTGCCAGCAGCTTAGAATTAGATTCACCCCTCCACTTT. The J gene is TRBJ1-6, the V gene TRBV7-2; no definite D call. The CDR3 spans 13 residues. The germline gives CDR1 SGHTA, CDR2 FQGNSA. Trimming removed 1 base at V and 8 bases at J, with 6 bases between.

The V gene is TRBV28, the J gene TRBJ1-4, with 8 positions matching TRBD1. Germline assignment: CDR1 MDHEN and CDR2 SYDVKM. The CDR3 consists of 15 residues. The V and J ends lost 5 bases and 2 bases, in that order; junction bases with no gene match: 4. CDR3 nucleotide sequence: TGTGCCAGCAGTCTCCGGGACAGGACTAATGAAAAACTGTTTTTT. This gives the protein CASSLRDRTNEKLFF. The variable domain in full, with the rest retrieved from reference TRBV28 and TRBJ1-4, is DVKVTQSSRYLVKRTGEKVFLECVQDMDHENMFWYRQDPGLGLRLIYFSYDVKMKEKGDIPEGYSVSREKKERFSLILESASTNQTSMYLCASSLRDRTNEKLFFGSGTQLSVL.